These 31 T cell receptor beta chains were all obtained from the same sample, sequenced in a study of technical replicates of blood from a handful of donors. Produced via immunoSEQ multiplex PCR; TCRdb's table is partial and in-frame only. This table holds approximately 73,000 clones, approximately 95% found once. Source material: T cells isolated from PBMCs. These receptors all stem from a human donor in good health.

The chain uses TRBV9 and TRBJ2-7; no reliable D call. Between the trimmed V and J ends, which lost 4 bases and 0 bases, there was a span of 11 bases. CDR3 size: 14 residues. Germline-derived CDR1 and CDR2 are SGDLS and YYNGEE. The CDR3 reads CASSRTSGSYEQYF. The CDR3 DNA is TGTGCCAGCAGCAGAACATCGGGCTCCTACGAGCAGTACTTC.

V usage is TRBV27 and J usage is TRBJ1-1, with D maybe TRBD1 (6 bases). This CDR3 has 15 amino acids. With 5 bases removed from V and 1 base from J, the gap between germline ends came to 14 bases. Germline V gene sequence: CDR1 MNHEY, CDR2 SMNVEV (reference sequence). This chain's CDR3 is CASSGRYRENTEAFF. CDR3 DNA: TGTGCCAGCAGTGGGAGATACAGGGAGAACACTGAAGCTTTCTTT.

The chain is built from TRBV10-3 and TRBJ2-1; 10 nucleotides align to TRBD2. J was trimmed by 7 bases and V by 9 bases; bases with no gene match: 18. This CDR3 is 17 amino acids long. Germline V gene sequence: CDR1 ENHRY, CDR2 SYGVKD. The CDR3 sequence: CAIGRLAGDFERNEQFF. CDR3 DNA sequence: TGTGCCATAGGAAGGCTAGCGGGAGACTTCGAGAGGAATGAGCAGTTCTTC.

The chain uses TRBV13 and TRBJ1-2; tentatively, D is TRBD1 (5 bases). The CDR3 totals 14 residues. CDR1 PRHDT and CDR2 FYEKMQ come from the germline V gene (reference sequence). Deletions cut 5 bases from V and 3 bases from J, with 13 bases between. The CDR3: CASSDKGRYYGYTF. CDR3 nucleotides: TGTGCCAGCAGCGACAAGGGGAGGTACTATGGCTACACCTTC.

V is TRBV7-6 and J is TRBJ1-6; 8 nucleotides agree with TRBD1. Germline loops: CDR1 SGHVS, CDR2 FNYEAQ. This CDR3 comprises 14 residues. The V gene end was trimmed by 3 bases and the J gene end by 10 bases; junction bases not matched to a gene: 5. The CDR3 DNA is TGTGCCAGCAGCTTCGACAGGGGAAAATCACCCCTCCACTTT. This gives the protein CASSFDRGKSPLHF.

The chain recombines TRBV10-3 with TRBJ2-3; TRBD2 agrees at 7 bases. The CDR3 is 14 amino acids. V lost 1 base, J lost 7 bases, and 5 bases stayed unmatched. Germline CDR1 ENHRY, CDR2 SYGVKD. This chain's CDR3 is CAISELGGDYTQYF. The DNA for the CDR3 is TGTGCCATCAGTGAGTTGGGGGGGGACTATACGCAGTATTTT.

The V and J genes are TRBV25-1 and TRBJ1-5, with a weak D call TRBD1 (6 bases). The germline V gene has CDR1 MGHDK and CDR2 SYGVNS. V shed 4 bases and J shed 5 bases, with 18 bases lying between them. This CDR3 region has 16 residues. The CDR3 region has the DNA TGTGCCAGCAGTGCACAGGGCCCGGGGACGGATCAGCCCCAGCATTTT. It yields the protein CASSAQGPGTDQPQHF. Full variable domain (remainder filled in from reference TRBV25-1 and TRBJ1-5): EADIYQTPRYLVIGTGKKITLECSQTMGHDKMYWYQQDPGMELHLIHYSYGVNSTEKGDLSSESTVSRIRTEHFPLTLESARPSHTSQYLCASSAQGPGTDQPQHFGDGTRLSIL.

The chain joins TRBV19 to TRBJ2-7; TRBD1 matches 11 bases. The germline CDR1 and CDR2 sequences are LNHDA and SQIVND (reference sequence). V dropped 4 bases and J dropped 2; count of bases not matched to a gene: 7. The CDR3 runs to 16 residues. The CDR3 region has the DNA TGTGCCAGTAGTACGCACTCGGGACAGGGGGCCTACGAGCAGTACTTC. This codes for CASSTHSGQGAYEQYF.

V gene TRBV6-5 combines with J gene TRBJ2-4; 10 bases align to TRBD1. Germline V gene sequence: CDR1 MNHEY, CDR2 SVGAGI. Germline trimming cut 10 bases from V and 5 bases from J; bases unmatched to any gene: 2. The CDR3 loop spans 12 amino acids. Here the CDR3 reads CATGTGENIQYF. The CDR3 region has the DNA TGTGCCACCGGGACAGGGGAAAACATTCAGTACTTC.

This clone was found once. This chain uses TRBV15 with TRBJ2-7, with 10 bases aligning to TRBD1. Germline-derived CDR1 and CDR2 are LNHNV and YYDKDF (reference sequence). This CDR3 is built from 19 residues. V dropped 3 bases and J dropped 0; count of bases not matched to a gene: 14. In DNA, the CDR3 is TGTGCCACCAGCAGTGATGACACGGGACAGGGGTGGGCCTCCTACGAGCAGTACTTC. It is translated as CATSSDDTGQGWASYEQYF.

V gene TRBV5-4 combines with J gene TRBJ1-1; unclear D gene. V lost 2 bases and J 4 bases, leaving 6 bases between the germline ends. The germline CDR1 and CDR2 sequences are SGHNT and YYREEE (reference sequence). The CDR3 is made up of 12 amino acids. In DNA form, the CDR3 reads TGTGCCAGCAGCTTCTCTCCCACTGAAGCTTTCTTT. This translates into CASSFSPTEAFF.

The chain employs TRBV2 and TRBJ2-5, with TRBD2 identical over 12 bases. In germline, CDR1 is SNHLY, CDR2 FYNNEI. Unmatched junction bases numbered 11, after V lost 7 bases and J lost 5 bases. The CDR3 contains 16 residues. The CDR3 DNA reads as TGTGCCAGCACCTCTGGGCGACTAGCGGGGGAGGAGACCCAGTACTTC. It encodes CASTSGRLAGEETQYF.

The chain employs TRBV9 and TRBJ1-3, with a weak D call TRBD1 (6 bases). The CDR3 length is 17 residues. Per germline, CDR1 SGDLS and CDR2 YYNGEE. Trimming took 0 bases from V and 0 from J, leaving 13 bases between them. CDR3 coding DNA: TGTGCCAGCAGCGTAGGGACGACAGGTGGCTCTGGAAACACCATATATTTT. Translation: CASSVGTTGGSGNTIYF.

The V call is TRBV18, the J call TRBJ2-7; the match to TRBD2 covers 7 bases. From germline, CDR1 is KGHSH and CDR2 LQKENI. The CDR3 extends over 14 amino acids. V shed 7 bases, J shed 0 bases, and the junction held 6 bases outside the gene matches. The CDR3 reads CASLRGGSSYEQYF. DNA for the CDR3: TGTGCCAGCTTGAGGGGCGGGAGCTCCTACGAGCAGTACTTC.

The V call is TRBV7-6, the J call TRBJ1-2; D is unresolved. The V gene's germline CDR1 is SGHVS and CDR2 FNYEAQ. The CDR3 extends over 13 amino acids. Trimming took off 1 base at V and 12 bases at J, with 15 bases between the two ends. CDR3 sequence: CASSLGGGFRHTF. The DNA of the CDR3 is TGTGCCAGCAGCTTAGGGGGAGGATTTCGGCACACCTTC. Supplemented by reference TRBV7-6 and TRBJ1-2, the full variable domain reads GAGVSQSPRYKVTKRGQDVALRCDPISGHVSLYWYRQALGQGPEFLTYFNYEAQQDKSGLPNDRFSAERPEGSISTLTIQRTEQRDSAMYRCASSLGGGFRHTFGSGTRLTVV.

The J gene is TRBJ2-1, the V gene TRBV6-1; 9 bases align to TRBD2. The CDR3 runs to 15 residues. V dropped 8 bases and J dropped 6; count of bases not matched to a gene: 11. Germline V gene data show CDR1 as MNHNS and CDR2 as SASEGT. CDR3 in amino acids: CASEISGLASNEQFF. DNA for the CDR3: TGTGCCAGCGAGATAAGTGGACTAGCGTCCAATGAGCAGTTCTTC.

The chain has TRBV19 and TRBJ1-1, with D perhaps matching TRBD1 (6 bases). Germline V gene data show CDR1 as LNHDA and CDR2 as SQIVND (reference sequence). The V end was cut by 6 bases, the J end by 4 bases, with 15 bases between. The length of the CDR3 is 14 residues. CDR3 DNA sequence: TGTGCCAGTAGCAACAGGGTAGAGAGCACTGAAGCTTTCTTT. It specifies CASSNRVESTEAFF.

This chain connects TRBV21-1 to TRBJ2-5; the D call in the table, TRBD2, was not verified against the DNA. TRBV21-1 is classified as a pseudogene. The CDR3 has 16 residues. The CDR3 protein is CASSKRTHGGQETQYF. In nucleotides, the CDR3 is TGTGCCAGCAGCAAAAGGACCCATGGAGGCCAAGAGACCCAGTACTTC.

V gene TRBV5-4 combines with J gene TRBJ1-1; 7 bases fit TRBD1. CDR3 length: 16 residues. V lost 0 bases to trimming and J lost 0 bases; unmatched junction nucleotides: 5. In germline, CDR1 is SGHNT, CDR2 YYREEE (reference sequence). This CDR3 reads CASSLGGGPMNTEAFF. CDR3 sequence (DNA): TGTGCCAGCAGCTTGGGAGGGGGCCCAATGAACACTGAAGCTTTCTTT.

This clone was found once. This sequence joins TRBV5-1 and TRBJ2-7, with 7 bases lining up with TRBD2. The CDR3 extends over 14 amino acids. Germline V gene sequence: CDR1 SGHRS, CDR2 YFSETQ. The V segment lost 0 bases and the J segment 2 bases; nucleotides outside the gene matches: 2. CDR3 sequence reads: CASSLGGRAYEQYF. The CDR3 coding sequence is TGCGCCAGCAGCTTGGGAGGGAGGGCCTACGAGCAGTACTTC.

The chain is built from TRBV7-9 and TRBJ2-5; tentative D call: TRBD2 (6 bases). Per the germline V gene, CDR1 is SEHNR and CDR2 is FQNEAQ (reference sequence). The CDR3 loop spans 15 amino acids. V was pared by 1 base and J by 5 bases, with 14 bases between. The CDR3, as DNA: TGTGCCAGCAGCTTAGAATTACGGGAGCCGGAGACCCAGTACTTC. Protein: CASSLELREPETQYF.

The gene calls are TRBV2 and TRBJ2-7, with 8 bases identical to TRBD1. V lost 1 base to trimming and J lost 3 bases; unmatched junction nucleotides: 2. Germline loops: CDR1 SNHLY, CDR2 FYNNEI. The CDR3 covers 14 residues. CDR3 loop: CASSEGTGNYEQYF. The CDR3 DNA reads as TGTGCCAGCAGTGAAGGGACAGGGAACTACGAGCAGTACTTC.

The chain uses TRBV5-1 and TRBJ2-5; TRBD1 might be the D (5 bases). This CDR3 spans 15 amino acids. Germline values: CDR1 SGHRS, CDR2 YFSETQ. Trimming removed 4 bases at V and 3 bases at J, with 16 bases between. CDR3 sequence (DNA): TGCGCCAGCAGCACATCGGGCAGGGCCAAAGAGACCCAGTACTTC. It specifies CASSTSGRAKETQYF.

The chain joins TRBV7-9 to TRBJ1-1, with 9 bases aligning to TRBD1. The CDR3 is 16 amino acids. V trimming: 1 base; J trimming: 7 bases; junction bases outside the gene matches: 10. Germline CDR1 and CDR2: SEHNR and FQNEAQ (reference sequence). The CDR3 nucleotides are TGTGCCAGCAGCTTAGTCCCGACAGGGGGTAATGATGAAGCTTTCTTT. Translating it yields CASSLVPTGGNDEAFF.

V and J are TRBV5-1 and TRBJ1-2; the D gene is possibly TRBD1 (5 bases). V was trimmed by 4 bases and J by 1 base, leaving 11 bases between them. Germline V CDR1 and CDR2: SGHRS, YFSETQ. CDR3 length: 14 residues. The CDR3 spells CASSPDGGNYGYTF. The CDR3 DNA reads TGCGCCAGCAGCCCCGACGGGGGTAACTATGGCTACACCTTC.

The chain carries TRBV4-1 and TRBJ2-5; TRBD2 aligns across 7 bases. This CDR3 is built from 16 residues. The germline CDR1 and CDR2 sequences are MGHRA and YSYEKL. The trim removed 5 bases at V and 4 bases at J, leaving 13 bases unmatched. The CDR3 loop reads CASSVTPLAAGETQYF. In DNA, the CDR3 is TGCGCCAGCAGCGTCACACCTCTAGCGGCAGGAGAGACCCAGTACTTC.

V gene TRBV30 combines with J gene TRBJ2-3, with 11 bases matching TRBD2. Germline CDR1 reads GTSNPN; CDR2 reads SVGIG (reference sequence). V trimming: 4 bases; J trimming: 5 bases; junction bases outside the gene matches: 5. The CDR3 contains 14 residues. CDR3 region: CAWNSGGAVDTQYF. The CDR3 DNA sequence: TGTGCCTGGAATAGCGGGGGGGCTGTAGATACGCAGTATTTT.

The V gene is TRBV29-1, the J gene TRBJ1-1; D remains unclear. Germline assignment: CDR1 SQVTM and CDR2 ANQGSEA. This CDR3 region has 12 residues. Deletions cut 5 bases from V and 0 bases from J, with 7 bases between. Here the CDR3 DNA reads TGCAGCGTTAAAATCGTGAACACTGAAGCTTTCTTT. Its translation: CSVKIVNTEAFF.

This chain connects TRBV30 to TRBJ1-1; 10 bases fit TRBD1. Losses at the gene ends were 3 bases for V and 5 bases for J; bases not matched to a gene: 6. The CDR3 runs 14 residues. Germline V lookup: CDR1 GTSNPN, CDR2 SVGIG (reference sequence). The CDR3 loop is CAWRTGGGGTEAFF. CDR3 coding DNA: TGTGCCTGGAGGACAGGGGGCGGGGGAACTGAAGCTTTCTTT.

The chain couples TRBV2 to TRBJ1-1, with D hard to call. Looked up from germline, CDR1 is SNHLY and CDR2 is FYNNEI. The V end lost 6 bases, the J end lost 2 bases, and 10 bases lay between the germline ends. The CDR3 totals 13 residues. The CDR3 DNA follows: TGTGCCAGCAGCCTCTATGAAAACACTGAAGCTTTCTTT. It codes for CASSLYENTEAFF.

The V gene is TRBV6-6, the J gene TRBJ2-7; 8 bases align to TRBD1. Trimming removed 6 bases from V and 2 bases from J; junction bases left unmatched: 9. This CDR3 contains 15 residues. Germline CDR1 and CDR2: MNHNY and SVGAGI (reference sequence). CDR3 in amino acids: CASSAGTGLTYEQYF. Here the CDR3 DNA reads TGTGCCAGCAGCGCCGGGACAGGCCTAACCTACGAGCAGTACTTC.